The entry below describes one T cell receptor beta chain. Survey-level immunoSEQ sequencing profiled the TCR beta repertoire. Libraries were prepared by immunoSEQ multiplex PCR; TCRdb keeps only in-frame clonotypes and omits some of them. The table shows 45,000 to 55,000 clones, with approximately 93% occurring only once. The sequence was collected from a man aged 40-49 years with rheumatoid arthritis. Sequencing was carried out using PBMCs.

The CDR3 loop is CATSRDRGTGGHF. The CDR3 DNA is TGTGCCACCAGCAGAGATAGGGGGACAGGGGGGCATTTT. The chain links TRBV15 to TRBJ1-5; 11 bases match TRBD1. Germline CDR1 and CDR2: LNHNV and YYDKDF (reference sequence). J lost 15 bases, V lost 0 bases, and 4 bases had no gene match. The CDR3 has 13 amino acids. Supplemented by reference TRBV15 and TRBJ1-5, the full variable domain reads DAMVIQNPRYQVTQFGKPVTLSCSQTLNHNVMYWYQQKSSQAPKLLFHYYDKDFNNEADTPDNFQSRRPNTSFCFLDIRSPGLGDTAMYLCATSRDRGTGGHFGDGTRLSIL.